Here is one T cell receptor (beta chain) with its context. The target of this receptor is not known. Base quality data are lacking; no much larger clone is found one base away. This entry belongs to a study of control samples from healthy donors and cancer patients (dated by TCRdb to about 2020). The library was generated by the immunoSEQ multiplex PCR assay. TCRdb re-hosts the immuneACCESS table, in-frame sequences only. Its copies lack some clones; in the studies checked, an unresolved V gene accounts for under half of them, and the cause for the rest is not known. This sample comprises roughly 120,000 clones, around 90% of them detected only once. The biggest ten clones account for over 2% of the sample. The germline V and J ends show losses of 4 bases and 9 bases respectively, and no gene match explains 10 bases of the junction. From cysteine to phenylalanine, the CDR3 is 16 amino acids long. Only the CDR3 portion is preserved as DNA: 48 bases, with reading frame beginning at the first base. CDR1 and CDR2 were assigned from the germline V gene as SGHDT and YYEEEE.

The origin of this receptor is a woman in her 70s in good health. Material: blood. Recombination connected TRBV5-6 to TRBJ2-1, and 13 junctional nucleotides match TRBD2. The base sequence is TGTGCCAGCAGCCCCCGGGGACTAGCGGGGATAGGTGAGCAGTTCTTC. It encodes CASSPRGLAGIGEQFF.